This record covers a single TCR beta chain. The antigen remains undetermined. The germline V and J ends were trimmed by 0 bases and 7 bases, with 10 bases remaining between them. CDR3 length equals 14 residues. CDR1 and CDR2 from the germline V gene are SGHDT and YYEEEE. The data are from a study of T cell responses to AZD1222 COVID-19 vaccine. Study observations and caveats: Unmutated variant regions reportedly attract nearly half of all spike-specific TCRs. Repertoire samples came only from after the peak T cell response.

Some clones are missing from TCRdb's copy, which holds only in-frame ones; the method was immunoSEQ multiplex PCR. The sample has some 99,000 clones, 80% to 90% seen once; the top ten hold roughly 4.4%. This TCR came from an adult who received the AZD1222 COVID-19 vaccine. The sample in question was peripheral blood, obtained 28 days after the second AZD1222 dose. V gene TRBV5-6 combines with J gene TRBJ2-2; no definite D call. The CDR3 coding sequence is TGTGCCAGCAGCTTGGCAATAGCAGGCGGGGAGCTGTTTTTT. It yields the protein CASSLAIAGGELFF.